This is a list of T cell receptor beta chains from one sample in a study of T cell changes during pregnancy in multiple sclerosis. TCRdb's table, derived via immunoSEQ multiplex PCR, lists solely in-frame clones and lacks some. The sample lists fewer than 75,000 clones, roughly 92% seen once, with 1.4% in the top ten. The sample was peripheral blood, taken in the second trimester of pregnancy. These receptors originate from a female donor with multiple sclerosis, enrolled in a pregnancy study. CDR3s leave out the opening cysteine and the closing phenylalanine or tryptophan. The order of the fields is clone size, J gene, V gene, CDR3 protein. Size tells how often a clone was seen (once, few, many) or the class of an expanded clone, and some rows leave it out.

- | TRBJ2-7 | TRBV18 | ASSRGLAGSSSYEQY
- | TRBJ2-3 | TRBV19 | ASSETSGLTDTQY
- | TRBJ2-7 | TRBV7-9 | ASSPGSYEQY
- | TRBJ2-2 | TRBV7-2 | ASSPGLGDTGELF
- | TRBJ2-2 | TRBV7-3 | ASSPRGNTGELF
- | TRBJ1-1 | TRBV2 | ASSFRGGNTEAF
- | TRBJ1-2 | TRBV6-5 | ASSFDRGNGYT
once | TRBJ1-5 | TRBV5-5 | ASSPERGSNQPQH
- | TRBJ2-1 | TRBV5-4 | ASSPEGTQQF
once | TRBJ2-4 | TRBV5-6 | ASSLRGAAKNIQY
- | TRBJ1-2 | TRBV7-9 | ASSLGDRGYGYT
- | TRBJ2-3 | TRBV5-1 | ASSLGRREGRPDTQY
- | TRBJ1-2 | TRBV7-2 | ASSPDGARGNYGYT
- | TRBJ1-1 | TRBV19 | ASSIAGGSGTEAF
- | TRBJ1-1 | TRBV7-7 | ASSPRPVQRTEAF
- | TRBJ1-2 | TRBV10-3 | AITPAGSGYT
- | TRBJ2-5 | TRBV25-1 | ASSLQGARYQETQY
- | TRBJ1-1 | TRBV5-1 | ASSSGQSRVTF
- | TRBJ2-3 | TRBV6-1 | ASSDGTQDTQY
- | TRBJ1-2 | TRBV18 | ASSRIAGIPENYGYT
- | TRBJ2-7 | TRBV4-3 | ASSQEAIKGSLGPFYEQY
- | TRBJ2-7 | TRBV30 | ACPRGGAISYEQY
- | TRBJ1-1 | TRBV6-1 | ASSEIGSTEAF
- | TRBJ2-5 | TRBV7-2 | ASSQARGETQY
- | TRBJ1-2 | TRBV19 | ASNGGDRTLPPNYGYT
- | TRBJ2-1 | TRBV4-3 | ASSQQVVQRGWNEQF
- | TRBJ2-7 | TRBV10-3 | ATARDRASYEQY
- | TRBJ2-3 | TRBV7-2 | ASNQLVGVDTQY
- | TRBJ2-7 | TRBV9 | ASSVSPGGISYEQY
- | TRBJ1-1 | TRBV30 | AWSVGGTATEAF
once | TRBJ2-3 | TRBV5-1 | ASSPGVATDTQY
- | TRBJ1-1 | TRBV6-1 | ASSEPRGDLNTEAF
- | TRBJ2-2 | TRBV4-3 | ASSQVTGAGELF
once | TRBJ1-6 | TRBV7-2 | ASSWGGADNSPLH
- | TRBJ1-1 | TRBV2 | ASSPVGGPNTEAF
once | TRBJ2-1 | TRBV5-8 | ASSFGLASDTEQF
- | TRBJ1-3 | TRBV18 | ASSPPGDRASGNTIY
once | TRBJ2-6 | TRBV7-2 | ASSLRQGAGANVLT
- | TRBJ2-7 | TRBV5-5 | ASSMMGQSYEQY
- | TRBJ1-3 | TRBV28 | ASSLDGGTASGNTIY
- | TRBJ2-2 | TRBV7-6 | ASSLSSGNTGELF
- | TRBJ2-2 | TRBV5-1 | ASSLVTRTGELF
- | TRBJ2-7 | TRBV7-2 | ASSRSYEQY
- | TRBJ2-1 | TRBV5-1 | ASSLVSGNYNEQF
- | TRBJ2-7 | TRBV30 | AWSLGGPYEQY
- | TRBJ1-1 | TRBV6-5 | ASSFLNAQRQAAF
- | TRBJ1-2 | TRBV7-9 | ASSQRRGAVNYGYT
- | TRBJ2-1 | TRBV9 | ASSYSGNEQF
- | TRBJ2-1 | TRBV14 | ASSQEFRGHYNEQF
- | TRBJ1-4 | TRBV30 | AWSPQESATNEKLF
- | TRBJ2-3 | TRBV5-4 | ASSLAADTQY
- | TRBJ1-1 | TRBV19 | ASTSGQHNTEAF
- | TRBJ1-1 | TRBV14 | ASSLAQLREAF